A single sample gave rise to the 23 T cell receptor beta chains below, sequenced in a study of T cells in Graves' hyperthyroidism and ophthalmopathy (dated by TCRdb to between 2018 and 2021). Libraries were built with multiplex PCR. The listed sequencing device is Illumina HiSeq 2000. The TCR beta CDR3 regions were amplified from the RNA transcripts. The first round of RT-PCR for the TCR CDR3 was performed with the HTBI primer set and the Qiagen OneStep RT-PCR kit. TCRdb cleaned the public reads at Q25 with fastp, built clones with MiXCR and kept in-frame beta chains. Entries that share a CDR3 protein sequence are merged under the most common genes and DNA. The sample contains under 700,000 distinct CDR3 sequences, roughly 50% of them found a single time. 6.5% to 9% of the sample is in the top ten clones. Specimen: peripheral blood or thyroid tissue (not recorded which). Receptors were obtained from a woman between 18 and 29 years old with Graves' hyperthyroidism. Donor details come from another sample of the same person, matched by shared clones.

A word on this clonotype: A read error may explain this, as a much larger clone is one base away. The V and J genes are TRBV2 and TRBJ1-1; 8 bases are shared with TRBD1. In germline, CDR1 is SNHLY, CDR2 FYNNEI. This CDR3 has 14 amino acids. The V segment lost 6 bases and the J segment 3 bases; nucleotides outside the gene matches: 6. CDR3 DNA: TGTGCCAGCAGCGCGGACAGGGATGACACTGAAGCTTTCTTT. It translates to CASSADRDDTEAFF.

This clonotype has a handful of counts. This chain joins TRBV14 and TRBJ2-2; D ambiguous. Germline-derived CDR1 and CDR2 are SGHDN and FVKESK. V gave up 2 bases and J gave up 7 bases, with 8 bases separating them. The CDR3 consists of 13 residues. CDR3 sequence reads: CASSQKIGGELFF. The CDR3 nucleotides read TGTGCCAGCAGCCAAAAGATCGGCGGGGAGCTGTTTTTT.

There are a few counts of this clonotype. V gene TRBV14 combines with J gene TRBJ1-1; 7 nucleotides agree with TRBD1. Trimming at V came to 4 bases and at J to 0 bases, leaving 5 bases not matched to a gene. The CDR3 runs 15 residues. The germline V gene encodes CDR1 SGHDN and CDR2 FVKESK. The CDR3 DNA reads TGTGCCAGCAGCCGGGACAGTAGCATGAACACTGAAGCTTTCTTT. Its translation: CASSRDSSMNTEAFF.

This clonotype was found a few times. The chain recombines TRBV7-3 with TRBJ2-5, with D possibly being TRBD1 (6 bases). From germline, CDR1 is SGHTA and CDR2 FQGTGA. The CDR3 is made up of 15 amino acids. Between the trimmed V and J ends, which lost 2 bases and 1 base, there was a span of 11 bases. The CDR3 region has the DNA TGTGCCAGCAGCTTACAAACAGGGACCCAAGAGACCCAGTACTTC. As protein: CASSLQTGTQETQYF.

The V call is TRBV5-1, the J call TRBJ2-5; no definite D call. Germline CDR1 and CDR2: SGHRS and YFSETQ. V dropped 4 bases and J dropped 2 bases, with 12 bases sitting between them. The CDR3 is 14 amino acids. Here the CDR3 DNA reads TGCGCCAGCAGCCGTGAGAGGACGCAAGAGACCCAGTACTTC. This codes for CASSRERTQETQYF.

CDR3 amino acids: CATSDPGQGNTGELFF. Written as DNA, the CDR3 is TGTGCCACCAGTGATCCGGGACAGGGGAACACCGGGGAGCTGTTTTTT. The chain carries TRBV24-1 and TRBJ2-2; the match to TRBD1 covers 9 bases. V shed 3 bases, J shed 1 base, and the junction held 2 bases outside the gene matches. Germline-derived CDR1 and CDR2 are KGHDR and SFDVKD. The CDR3 totals 16 residues.

This clonotype was found many times. V gene TRBV29-1 combines with J gene TRBJ1-2, with D unresolved. This CDR3 region has 14 residues. CDR1 SQVTM and CDR2 ANQGSEA come from the germline V gene. The V gene lost 3 bases and the J gene lost 3 bases, with 14 bases spanning the gap. The CDR3 DNA reads as TGCAGCGTTGAGTTTGAGGAGGGAGACTATGGCTACACCTTC. Protein sequence: CSVEFEEGDYGYTF.

This clonotype has ten or more counts. One end of the junction varies from germline; a read error may be responsible. The chain has TRBV5-1 and TRBJ1-1; D is unclear. CDR3 length: 14 residues. Per germline, CDR1 SGHRS and CDR2 YFSETQ. Written as DNA, the CDR3 is TGTGCCAGCAGCCTGGACGGTATGAACACTGAAGCTTTCTTT. As protein: CASSLDGMNTEAFF.

This clonotype was counted at least ten times. The chain joins TRBV2 to TRBJ1-2, with 8 bases fitting TRBD1. J gave up 0 bases and V 4 bases, and 4 bases lay outside the gene matches. Per the germline V gene, CDR1 is SNHLY and CDR2 is FYNNEI. The CDR3 is 15 amino acids. The DNA for the CDR3 is TGTGCCAGCAGTGCGACAGGGGAAACTAACTATGGCTACACCTTC. Its protein product is CASSATGETNYGYTF.

This clonotype was seen at least ten times. The chain uses TRBV7-9 and TRBJ1-2; D remains unclear. Trimming took 1 base from V and 3 from J, leaving 6 bases between them. There are 13 residues in the CDR3. Germline loops: CDR1 SEHNR, CDR2 FQNEAQ (reference sequence). Here the CDR3 DNA reads TGTGCCAGCAGCTTAGAGGCGGACTATGGCTACACCTTC. Its translation is CASSLEADYGYTF.

The chain is built from TRBV12-3 or TRBV12-4 and TRBJ2-6; D is uncertain. Trimming stripped 6 bases from V and 5 bases from J, with 17 bases between. This CDR3 is built from 16 residues. This chain's CDR3 is CASSHWEGSRANVLTF. In DNA, the CDR3 is TGTGCCAGCAGCCATTGGGAAGGTAGTAGGGCCAACGTCCTGACTTTC.

The sample holds one count of this clonotype. J is TRBJ1-6 and V is TRBV7-9; unclear D gene. This CDR3 is built from 14 residues. Trimming shortened V by 4 bases and J by 7 bases, and 11 bases separated the two germline ends. Germline-derived CDR1 and CDR2 are SEHNR and FQNEAQ (reference sequence). CDR3 in DNA: TGTGCCAGCAGCTCCCGACGCACCAATTCACCCCTCCACTTT. Its protein is CASSSRRTNSPLHF.

The J gene is TRBJ2-7, the V gene TRBV7-4, with TRBD1 matching 8 bases. Germline CDR1 reads SGHVT; CDR2 reads SQSDAQ. The J segment lost 3 bases and the V segment lost 6 bases, leaving 13 bases of the junction unmatched. The CDR3 is 16 residues long. CDR3 sequence (DNA): TGTGCCAGCAGTTACTCGGACCGGGACAGGAGCTACGAGCAGTACTTC. This codes for CASSYSDRDRSYEQYF.

About this clonotype itself: Given a much more abundant clone one base away, this may be a read error. The final CDR3 position lacks the conserved phenylalanine or tryptophan, pointing to a likely read error. The chain uses TRBV6-1 and TRBJ1-6; D might be TRBD1 (6 bases). This CDR3 is built from 12 residues. V lost 6 bases, J lost 8 bases, and 8 bases lay in between. CDR1 is MNHNS and CDR2 is SASEGT in the germline V gene. The CDR3 nucleotides read TGTGCCAGCAGAAGACAGGATTCACCCCTCCACTCT. The encoded protein is CASRRQDSPLHS.

This clonotype was detected ten times or more. The chain uses TRBV2 and TRBJ1-5; D is ambiguous. The CDR3 runs to 12 residues. The V gene's germline CDR1 is SNHLY and CDR2 FYNNEI. V lost 6 bases and J lost 5, with 8 bases in between. CDR3 sequence (DNA): TGTGCCAGCAGCTTGGGTGATCAGCCCCAGCATTTT. Protein sequence: CASSLGDQPQHF. The whole variable domain, filled in from reference TRBV2 and TRBJ1-5, reads EPEVTQTPSHQVTQMGQEVILRCVPISNHLYFYWYRQILGQKVEFLVSFYNNEISEKSEIFDDQFSVERPDGSNFTLKIRSTKLEDSAMYFCASSLGDQPQHFGDGTRLSIL.

This clonotype showed up just a few times. J is TRBJ2-2 and V is TRBV7-9; 8 nucleotides line up with TRBD2. The CDR3 runs 16 residues. Trimming at V came to 6 bases and at J to 4 bases, leaving 10 bases not matched to a gene. Per the germline V gene, CDR1 is SEHNR and CDR2 is FQNEAQ (reference sequence). CDR3 in DNA: TGTGCCAGCAGACCGTCACTAGCGGTAGGCACCGGGGAGCTGTTTTTT. Protein product: CASRPSLAVGTGELFF.

The chain employs TRBV6-1 and TRBJ2-7, with 7 nucleotides matching TRBD1. The junction had 8 bases not matched to a gene; V was cut back by 6 bases and J by 0 bases. The CDR3 is 15 residues long. CDR1 MNHNS and CDR2 SASEGT come from the germline V gene. Written as DNA, the CDR3 is TGTGCCAGCAGCACCAATACAGGGGACTCCTACGAGCAGTACTTC. It codes for CASSTNTGDSYEQYF.

This chain joins TRBV6-6 and TRBJ2-7; 7 positions agree with TRBD1. Per germline, CDR1 MNHNY and CDR2 SVGAGI (reference sequence). V dropped 0 bases and J dropped 3; count of bases not matched to a gene: 5. The CDR3 runs to 15 residues. CDR3 protein: CASSYSSGTDYEQYF. The CDR3 nucleotides are TGTGCCAGCAGTTACTCCTCCGGGACAGACTACGAGCAGTACTTC.

The V call is TRBV9, the J call TRBJ1-1, with unresolved D. Germline V CDR1 and CDR2: SGDLS, YYNGEE. V was shortened by 3 bases and J by 1 base, with 10 bases between the two germline ends. The CDR3 consists of 14 residues. The CDR3 DNA sequence: TGTGCCAGCAGCGCCGAGAGGACGAACACTGAAGCTTTCTTT. Its translation: CASSAERTNTEAFF.

The CDR3 nucleotides read TGCAGTGCTAGAGATTGGATCGAGATAGAGACCCAGTACTTC. Translated: CSARDWIEIETQYF. The chain links TRBV20-1 to TRBJ2-5; D uncertain. CDR3 length: 14 residues. Trimming stripped 0 bases from V and 4 bases from J, with 12 bases between. Germline V gene data show CDR1 as DFQATT and CDR2 as SNEGSKA (reference sequence).

The V and J genes are TRBV9 and TRBJ1-3; tentatively, D is TRBD1 (5 bases). CDR3 length equals 15 residues. CDR1 is SGDLS and CDR2 is YYNGEE in the germline V gene. V lost 2 bases, J lost 8 bases, and 17 bases lay in between. The CDR3 DNA follows: TGTGCCAGCAGCGTCGGGGGGACCTATGGCTACACCATATATTTT. Its translation is CASSVGGTYGYTIYF.

This clonotype was counted a few times. The rearrangement links TRBV7-2 to TRBJ1-2; maybe TRBD1 (6 bases). Germline V gene lookup returns CDR1 SGHTA and CDR2 FQGNSA. The length of the CDR3 is 16 residues. The V end lost 3 bases, the J end lost 1 base, and 15 bases lay between the germline ends. DNA of the CDR3: TGTGCCAGCAGCTTGACCGGGACAACTATTAACTATGGCTACACCTTC. It encodes CASSLTGTTINYGYTF.

This clonotype was detected many times. J is TRBJ1-5 and V is TRBV19; no definite D call. The CDR3 length is 15 residues. CDR1 LNHDA and CDR2 SQIVND come from the germline V gene (reference sequence). Trimming cost V 7 bases and J 0 bases, with 13 bases left between them. The CDR3 DNA reads TGTGCCAGTACCTCGGACGGGTATAGCAATCAGCCCCAGCATTTT. Its translation is CASTSDGYSNQPQHF.